This T cell receptor beta chain was observed in a study of T cell repertoires in aging, cancer and after chemotherapy. There are a few counts of this clonotype. The CDR3 covers 11 residues. V was cut by 7 bases and J by 5 bases, with 7 bases left in between. From germline, CDR1 is SGHTA and CDR2 FQGTGA. Amplification of TCR beta used genomic DNA extracted from peripheral blood. Multiplex touch-down PCR with TRB-A/B primers amplified rearranged V-D-J TRB sequences. TCRdb redid the calling of the multiplex PCR reads with MiXCR, one entry per CDR3 protein. This sample has more than 10,000 distinct CDR3 sequences, with 26% found just once.

The TCR sequence derives from a human donor in good health. This chain uses TRBV7-3 with TRBJ2-3, with D unresolved. Sequencing used blood. Written as DNA, the CDR3 is TGTGCCAGCATTTGGAAAGATACGCAGTATTTT. Translating it yields CASIWKDTQYF.